This record concerns one TCR beta chain sequence. Its antigen remains unknown. Losses at the gene ends were 4 bases for V and 6 bases for J; bases not matched to a gene: 7. The germline CDR1 and CDR2 sequences are LNHDA and SQIVND (reference sequence). The CDR3 is made up of 15 amino acids. The data stem from a study of cytomegalovirus exposure and HLA in healthy donors. Study-level findings and limits: Among immune exposure information, only CMV serostatus was available.

The PCR used 60 Vbeta and 13 Jbeta primers. Some clones are missing from TCRdb's copy, which holds only in-frame ones; the method was immunoSEQ multiplex PCR. Its table lists 70,000 to 100,000 clones. The sequenced sample was PBMCs. The clonotype originates from a man between 18 and 29 years old in good health and CMV-seropositive. This rearrangement joins TRBV19 to TRBJ2-1; 9 bases map to TRBD1. The CDR3 DNA follows: TGTGCCAGTAGTAGGGACAGGGCTGCGGGCAATGAGCAGTTCTTC. This sequence encodes CASSRDRAAGNEQFF.